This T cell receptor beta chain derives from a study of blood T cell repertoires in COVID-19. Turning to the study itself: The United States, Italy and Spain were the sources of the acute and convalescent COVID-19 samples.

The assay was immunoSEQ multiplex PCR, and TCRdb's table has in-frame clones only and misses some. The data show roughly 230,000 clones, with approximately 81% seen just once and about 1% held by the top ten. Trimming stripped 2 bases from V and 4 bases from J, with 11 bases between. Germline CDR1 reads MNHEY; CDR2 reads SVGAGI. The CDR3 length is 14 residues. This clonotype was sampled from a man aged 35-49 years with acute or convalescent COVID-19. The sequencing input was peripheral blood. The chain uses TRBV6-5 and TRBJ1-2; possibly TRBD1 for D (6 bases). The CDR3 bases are TGTGCCAGCAGTTACGGGGGCGCGGGCTATGGCTACACCTTC. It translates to CASSYGGAGYGYTF.